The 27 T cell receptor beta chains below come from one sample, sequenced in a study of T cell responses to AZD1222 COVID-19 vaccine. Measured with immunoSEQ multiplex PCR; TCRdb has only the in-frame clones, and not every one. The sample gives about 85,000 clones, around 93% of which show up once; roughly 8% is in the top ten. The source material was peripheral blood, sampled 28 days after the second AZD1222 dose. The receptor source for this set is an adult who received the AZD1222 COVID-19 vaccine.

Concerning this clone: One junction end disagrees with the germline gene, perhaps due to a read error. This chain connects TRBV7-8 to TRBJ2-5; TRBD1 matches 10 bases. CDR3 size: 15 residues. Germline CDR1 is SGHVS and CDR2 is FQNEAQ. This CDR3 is CASSLYGTGQGVSDF. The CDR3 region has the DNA TGTGCCAGCAGCTTATATGGCACCGGACAGGGGGTGTCCGACTTC.

The CDR3 region is CASSRLKGNQPQHF. CDR3 bases: TGTGCCAGCAGCCGGTTAAAGGGTAATCAGCCCCAGCATTTT. The chain recombines TRBV13 with TRBJ1-5; D is ambiguous. This CDR3 comprises 14 residues. Trimming stripped 5 bases from V and 4 bases from J, with 12 bases between. CDR1 PRHDT and CDR2 FYEKMQ come from the germline V gene (reference sequence).

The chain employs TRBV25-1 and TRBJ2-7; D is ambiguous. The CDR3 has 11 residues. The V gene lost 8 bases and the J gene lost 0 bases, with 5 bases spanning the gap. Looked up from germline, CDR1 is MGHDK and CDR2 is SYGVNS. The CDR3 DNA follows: TGTGCCAGCTCCAGCTCCTACGAGCAGTACTTC. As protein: CASSSSYEQYF.

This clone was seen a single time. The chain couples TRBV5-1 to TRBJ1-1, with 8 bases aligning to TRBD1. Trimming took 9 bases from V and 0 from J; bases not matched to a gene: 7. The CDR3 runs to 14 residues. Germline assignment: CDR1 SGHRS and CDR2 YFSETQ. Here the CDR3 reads CATRTGYMNTEAFF. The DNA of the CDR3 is TGCGCCACCAGGACAGGGTACATGAACACTGAAGCTTTCTTT.

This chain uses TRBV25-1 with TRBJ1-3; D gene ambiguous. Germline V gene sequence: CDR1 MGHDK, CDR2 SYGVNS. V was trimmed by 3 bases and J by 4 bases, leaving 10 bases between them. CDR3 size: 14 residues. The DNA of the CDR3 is TGTGCCAGCAGTGATCCACGCTCAGGAAACACCATATATTTT. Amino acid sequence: CASSDPRSGNTIYF. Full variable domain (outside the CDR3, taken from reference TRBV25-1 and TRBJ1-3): EADIYQTPRYLVIGTGKKITLECSQTMGHDKMYWYQQDPGMELHLIHYSYGVNSTEKGDLSSESTVSRIRTEHFPLTLESARPSHTSQYLCASSDPRSGNTIYFGEGSWLTVV.

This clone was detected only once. The CDR3 sequence: CASSQGTGGRDTQYF. CDR3 sequence (DNA): TGTGCCAGCAGCCAAGGGACAGGGGGTAGAGATACGCAGTATTTT. The chain is built from TRBV14 and TRBJ2-3; 10 nucleotides match TRBD1. The CDR3 has 15 residues. Germline V gene sequence: CDR1 SGHDN, CDR2 FVKESK. V lost 1 base to trimming and J lost 5 bases; unmatched junction nucleotides: 3.

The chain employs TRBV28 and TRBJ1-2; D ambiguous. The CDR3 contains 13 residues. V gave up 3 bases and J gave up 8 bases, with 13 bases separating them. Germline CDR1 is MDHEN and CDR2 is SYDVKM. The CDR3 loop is CASSFNRVRGYTF. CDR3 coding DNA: TGTGCCAGCAGTTTTAACAGAGTGAGGGGCTACACCTTC.

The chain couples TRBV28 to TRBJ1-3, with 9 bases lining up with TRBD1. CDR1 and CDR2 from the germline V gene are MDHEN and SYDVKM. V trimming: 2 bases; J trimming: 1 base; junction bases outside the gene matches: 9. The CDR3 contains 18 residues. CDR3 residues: CASSLPGQGVGSGNTIYF. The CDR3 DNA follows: TGTGCCAGCAGTTTACCGGGACAGGGTGTTGGTTCTGGAAACACCATATATTTT.

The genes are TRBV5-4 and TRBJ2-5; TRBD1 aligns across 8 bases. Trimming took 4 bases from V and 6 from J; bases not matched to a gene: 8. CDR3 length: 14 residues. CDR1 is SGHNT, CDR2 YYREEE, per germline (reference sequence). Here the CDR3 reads CASSTGQGLKTQYF. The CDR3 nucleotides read TGTGCCAGCAGCACCGGACAGGGTTTGAAGACCCAGTACTTC. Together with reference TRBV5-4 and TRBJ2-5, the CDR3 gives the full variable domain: ETGVTQSPTHLIKTRGQQVTLRCSSQSGHNTVSWYQQALGQGPQFIFQYYREEENGRGNFPPRFSGLQFPNYSSELNVNALELDDSALYLCASSTGQGLKTQYFGPGTRLLVL.

As DNA, the CDR3 is TGTGCCAGCAGCGTAGATCTGGGGTACGAGCAGTACTTC. Protein sequence: CASSVDLGYEQYF. This chain joins TRBV9 and TRBJ2-7; no clear D. V gave up 0 bases and J gave up 4 bases, with 8 bases separating them. The CDR3 runs 13 residues. Germline loops: CDR1 SGDLS, CDR2 YYNGEE.

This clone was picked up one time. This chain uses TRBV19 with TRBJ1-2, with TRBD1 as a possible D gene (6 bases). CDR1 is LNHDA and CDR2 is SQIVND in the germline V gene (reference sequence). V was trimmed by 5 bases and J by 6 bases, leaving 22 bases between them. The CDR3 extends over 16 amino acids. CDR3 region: CASSPGHQPGAHGYTF. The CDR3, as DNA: TGTGCCAGTAGTCCGGGACATCAACCGGGGGCCCATGGCTACACCTTC.

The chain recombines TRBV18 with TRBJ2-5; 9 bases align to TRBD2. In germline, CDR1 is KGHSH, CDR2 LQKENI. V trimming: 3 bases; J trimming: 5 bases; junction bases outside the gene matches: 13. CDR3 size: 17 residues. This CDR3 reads CASSPGTSGRFVETQYF. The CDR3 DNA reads TGTGCCAGCTCACCGGGCACTAGCGGGCGGTTCGTGGAGACCCAGTACTTC.

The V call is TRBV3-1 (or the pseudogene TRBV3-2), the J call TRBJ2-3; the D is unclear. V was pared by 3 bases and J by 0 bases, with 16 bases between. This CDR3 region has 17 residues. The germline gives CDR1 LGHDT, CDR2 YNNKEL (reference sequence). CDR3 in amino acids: CASSQGTKPYSTDTQYF. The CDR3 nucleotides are TGTGCCAGCAGCCAGGGTACTAAACCCTATAGCACAGATACGCAGTATTTT.

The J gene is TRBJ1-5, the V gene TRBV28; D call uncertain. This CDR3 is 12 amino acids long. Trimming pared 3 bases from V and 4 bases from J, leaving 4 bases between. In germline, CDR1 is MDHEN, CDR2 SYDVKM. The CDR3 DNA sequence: TGTGCCAGCAGTTTTGGGAATCAGCCCCAGCATTTT. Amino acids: CASSFGNQPQHF.

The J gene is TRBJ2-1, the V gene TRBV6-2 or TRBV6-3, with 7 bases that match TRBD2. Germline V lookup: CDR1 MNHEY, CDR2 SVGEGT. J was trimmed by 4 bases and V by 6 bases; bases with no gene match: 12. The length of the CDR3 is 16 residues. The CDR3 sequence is CASSPHVGEGYNEQFF. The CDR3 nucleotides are TGTGCCAGCAGCCCCCACGTTGGGGAGGGGTACAATGAGCAGTTCTTC.

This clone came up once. The CDR3 protein is CASSLSPEDTQYF. As DNA, the CDR3 is TGCGCCAGCAGCTTGTCCCCCGAAGATACGCAGTATTTT. V gene TRBV5-1 combines with J gene TRBJ2-3; D call uncertain. Germline CDR1 SGHRS, CDR2 YFSETQ. The CDR3 sequence is 13 residues long. The V and J ends lost 1 base and 5 bases respectively, with 8 bases between them. Full variable domain (outside the CDR3, taken from reference TRBV5-1 and TRBJ2-3): KAGVTQTPRYLIKTRGQQVTLSCSPISGHRSVSWYQQTPGQGLQFLFEYFSETQRNKGNFPGRFSGRQFSNSRSEMNVSTLELGDSALYLCASSLSPEDTQYFGPGTRLTVL.

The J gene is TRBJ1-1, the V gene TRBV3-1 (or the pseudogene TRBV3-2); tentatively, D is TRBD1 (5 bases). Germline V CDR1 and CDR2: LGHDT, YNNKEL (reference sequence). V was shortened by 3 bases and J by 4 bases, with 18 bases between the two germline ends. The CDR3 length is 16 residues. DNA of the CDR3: TGTGCCAGCAGCCACGTAAAGACAGCCGGGGGCACTGAAGCTTTCTTT. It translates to CASSHVKTAGGTEAFF.

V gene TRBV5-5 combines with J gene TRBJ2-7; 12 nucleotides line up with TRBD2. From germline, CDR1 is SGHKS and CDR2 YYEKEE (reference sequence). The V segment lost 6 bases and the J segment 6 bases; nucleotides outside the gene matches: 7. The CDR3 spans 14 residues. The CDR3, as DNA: TGTGCCAGCACCACGACTAGCGGGAGAGTCGAGCAGTACTTC. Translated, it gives CASTTTSGRVEQYF.

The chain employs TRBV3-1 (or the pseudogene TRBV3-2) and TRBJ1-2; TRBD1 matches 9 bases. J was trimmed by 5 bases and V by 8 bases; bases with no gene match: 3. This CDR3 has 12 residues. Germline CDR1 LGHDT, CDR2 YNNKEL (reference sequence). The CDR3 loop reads CASGGQGYGYTF. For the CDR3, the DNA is TGTGCCAGCGGAGGACAGGGGTATGGCTACACCTTC.

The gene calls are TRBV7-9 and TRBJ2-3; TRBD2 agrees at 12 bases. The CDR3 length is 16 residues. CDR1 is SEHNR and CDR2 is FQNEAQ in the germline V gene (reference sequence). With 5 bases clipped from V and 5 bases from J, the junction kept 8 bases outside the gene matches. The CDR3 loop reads CASSPTLAGGGDTQYF. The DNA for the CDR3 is TGTGCCAGCAGCCCGACCCTAGCGGGAGGGGGAGATACGCAGTATTTT.

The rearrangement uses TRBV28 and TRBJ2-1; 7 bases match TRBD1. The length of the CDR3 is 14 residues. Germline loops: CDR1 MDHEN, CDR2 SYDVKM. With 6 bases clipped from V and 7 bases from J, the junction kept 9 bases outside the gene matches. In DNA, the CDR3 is TGTGCCAGCAGGCCCGGACAGGCGGTGAATGAGCAGTTCTTC. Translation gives CASRPGQAVNEQFF.

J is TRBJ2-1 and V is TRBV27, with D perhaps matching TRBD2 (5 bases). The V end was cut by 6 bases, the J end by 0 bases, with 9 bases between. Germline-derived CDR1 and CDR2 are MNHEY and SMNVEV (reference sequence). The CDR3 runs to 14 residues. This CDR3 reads CASRGESSYNEQFF. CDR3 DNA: TGTGCCAGCAGGGGAGAAAGCTCCTACAATGAGCAGTTCTTC.

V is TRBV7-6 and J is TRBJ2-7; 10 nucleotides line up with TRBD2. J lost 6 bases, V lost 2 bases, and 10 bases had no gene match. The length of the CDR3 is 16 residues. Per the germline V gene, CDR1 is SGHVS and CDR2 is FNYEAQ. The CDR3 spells CASSLSGASGRSEQYF. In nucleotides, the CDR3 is TGTGCCAGCAGCTTAAGTGGGGCTAGCGGGAGATCCGAGCAGTACTTC.

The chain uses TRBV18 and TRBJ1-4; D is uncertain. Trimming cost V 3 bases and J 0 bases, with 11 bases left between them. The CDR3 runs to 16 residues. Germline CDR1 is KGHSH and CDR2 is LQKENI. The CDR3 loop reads CASSPLTAATNEKLFF. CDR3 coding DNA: TGTGCCAGCTCACCGCTGACTGCCGCAACTAATGAAAAACTGTTTTTT.

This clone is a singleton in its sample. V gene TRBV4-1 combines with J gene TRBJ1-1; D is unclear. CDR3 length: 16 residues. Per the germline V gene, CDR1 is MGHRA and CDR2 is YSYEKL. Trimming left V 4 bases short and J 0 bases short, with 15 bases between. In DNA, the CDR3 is TGCGCCAGCAGCCCGACCAAGGACGCTATGAACACTGAAGCTTTCTTT. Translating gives CASSPTKDAMNTEAFF.

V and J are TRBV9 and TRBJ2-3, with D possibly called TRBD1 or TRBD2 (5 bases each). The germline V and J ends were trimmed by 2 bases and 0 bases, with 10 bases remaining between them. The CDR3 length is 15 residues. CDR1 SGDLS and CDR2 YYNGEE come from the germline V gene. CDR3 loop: CASSVGTLSTDTQYF. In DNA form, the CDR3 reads TGTGCCAGCAGCGTCGGGACGCTTAGCACAGATACGCAGTATTTT.

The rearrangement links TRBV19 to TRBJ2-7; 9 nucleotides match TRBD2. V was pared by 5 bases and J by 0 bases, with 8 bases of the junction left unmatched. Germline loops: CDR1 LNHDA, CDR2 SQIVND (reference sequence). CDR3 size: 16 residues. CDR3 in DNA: TGTGCCAGTAGTCTTCGGACTAGCGCTGCCTCCTACGAGCAGTACTTC. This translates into CASSLRTSAASYEQYF.